This TCR beta chain was captured by sequencing in a study of blood T cell repertoires in COVID-19. Overall study: COVID-19 samples from acute and convalescent phases originated in the United States, Italy and Spain. The analysed material was cDNA or gDNA that came from T cells, B-cell-depleted T cells, or PBMCs.

This CDR3 spans 14 amino acids. The germline CDR1 and CDR2 sequences are MNHEY and SVGAGI. With 2 bases clipped from V and 3 bases from J, the junction kept 3 bases outside the gene matches. The repertoire was sequenced with immunoSEQ multiplex PCR; TCRdb's copy has only in-frame clones and lacks some. Seen here are 100,000 to 150,000 clones, approximately 74% observed once, and the top ten hold less than 6.5%. The source is a man aged 55 to 70 with acute or convalescent COVID-19. The chain is built from TRBV6-5 and TRBJ1-2, with 7 bases that match TRBD1. The sequencing sample was made of peripheral blood. The CDR3 protein is CASSYQGEDYGYTF. The CDR3 DNA reads as TGTGCCAGCAGTTACCAGGGGGAAGACTATGGCTACACCTTC.